These 26 T cell receptor beta chains were all obtained from the same sample, sequenced in a study of T cell responses to AZD1222 COVID-19 vaccine. TCRdb's table, derived via immunoSEQ multiplex PCR, lists solely in-frame clones and lacks some. The sample has 95,000 to 120,000 clones, about 86% seen once. The sequencing used peripheral blood, collected on day 0 of AZD1222 vaccination. These receptor sequences come from an adult in good health.

This chain links TRBV21-1 with TRBJ2-2; TRBD1 was called by the table and not checked on the DNA. TRBV21-1 represents a pseudogene. There are 19 residues in the CDR3. CDR3 nucleotides: TGTGCCAGCAGCAAGGTGATCCCCGCGACAGGGGGTAACACCGGGGAGCTGTTTTTT. Translation gives CASSKVIPATGGNTGELFF.

The chain carries TRBV5-1 and TRBJ2-3, with 9 bases aligning to TRBD2. V gave up 0 bases and J gave up 9 bases; unmatched junction bases: 2. From germline, CDR1 is SGHRS and CDR2 YFSETQ. The CDR3 loop spans 13 amino acids. The CDR3 DNA reads as TGCGCCAGCAGCTTGGGAACTAGCGGGACGCAGTATTTT. The encoded protein is CASSLGTSGTQYF.

This clone was found a few times. The chain recombines TRBV3-1 (or the pseudogene TRBV3-2) with TRBJ2-3, with TRBD2 identical over 7 bases. This CDR3 contains 17 residues. Trimming cost V 3 bases and J 1 base; bases outside gene matches: 10. Germline V CDR1 and CDR2: LGHDT, YNNKEL (reference sequence). The DNA of the CDR3 is TGTGCCAGCAGCCAGCGCCCCACCACTAGCGGCACAGATACGCAGTATTTT. Translated, it gives CASSQRPTTSGTDTQYF.

The V gene is TRBV27, the J gene TRBJ2-7; a weak D match, TRBD1 (5 bases). This CDR3 has 16 amino acids. In germline, CDR1 is MNHEY, CDR2 SMNVEV (reference sequence). V dropped 5 bases and J dropped 0 bases, with 17 bases sitting between them. The CDR3 is CASSPQDIRSSYEQYF. The CDR3 DNA is TGTGCCAGCAGTCCCCAGGACATCAGGAGCTCCTACGAGCAGTACTTC.

The V gene is TRBV28, the J gene TRBJ2-1; D tentatively fits TRBD1 or TRBD2 (5 bases each). V lost 6 bases, J lost 14 bases, and 20 bases lay in between. Germline CDR1 reads MDHEN; CDR2 reads SYDVKM. The CDR3 loop spans 13 amino acids. The CDR3 spells CASRLGGSDGEFF. The DNA for the CDR3 is TGTGCCAGCAGACTTGGGGGATCCGATGGGGAGTTCTTC.

The chain has TRBV6-6 and TRBJ2-7; 8 positions agree with TRBD1. This CDR3 is built from 15 residues. Germline V gene data show CDR1 as MNHNY and CDR2 as SVGAGI (reference sequence). The junction had 8 bases not matched to a gene; V was cut back by 2 bases and J by 5 bases. The CDR3: CASSYNRGAFHEQYF. CDR3 nucleotide sequence: TGTGCCAGCAGTTACAACAGGGGGGCATTCCACGAGCAGTACTTC.

The V and J genes are TRBV20-1 and TRBJ2-7, with D perhaps matching TRBD2 (6 bases). CDR3 size: 13 residues. The germline V gene encodes CDR1 DFQATT and CDR2 SNEGSKA (reference sequence). V lost 3 bases and J 4 bases, leaving 13 bases between the germline ends. CDR3 in amino acids: CSASPGLIYEQYF. In nucleotides, the CDR3 is TGCAGTGCTAGTCCGGGACTTATATACGAGCAGTACTTC.

The V gene is TRBV30, the J gene TRBJ2-7; D is perhaps TRBD1 or TRBD2 (5 bases each). This CDR3 contains 13 residues. CDR1 and CDR2 (germline): GTSNPN, SVGIG (reference sequence). With 3 bases removed from V and 4 bases from J, the gap between germline ends came to 13 bases. CDR3 nucleotide sequence: TGTGCCTGGAGCGAGGGACCTTTTTACGAGCAGTACTTC. Translation gives CAWSEGPFYEQYF.

The chain links TRBV24-1 to TRBJ2-1; the D gene is possibly TRBD2 (6 bases). This CDR3 region has 17 residues. The V end was cut by 6 bases, the J end by 2 bases, with 19 bases between. The germline V gene has CDR1 KGHDR and CDR2 SFDVKD. CDR3 bases: TGTGCCACCAGTCCAACCGCGGGGTTACAGACCTACAATGAGCAGTTCTTC. This codes for CATSPTAGLQTYNEQFF.

Only a few counts were recorded for this clone. This rearrangement joins TRBV2 to TRBJ1-6, with D uncertain. The germline gives CDR1 SNHLY, CDR2 FYNNEI. This CDR3 spans 13 amino acids. Trimming took 5 bases from V and 6 from J, leaving 8 bases between them. DNA for the CDR3: TGTGCCAGCAGTACTTATGGTAATTCACCCCTCCACTTT. Protein product: CASSTYGNSPLHF.

The chain recombines TRBV2 with TRBJ1-4; the D is unclear. The ends were cut back, 3 bases at V and 2 bases at J, with 10 bases in the middle. CDR1 and CDR2 from the germline V gene are SNHLY and FYNNEI. The CDR3 spans 15 residues. The CDR3 DNA reads as TGTGCCAGCAGTGATGGTTGGGGTACTAATGAAAAACTGTTTTTT. Encoded protein: CASSDGWGTNEKLFF. Full variable domain (rest looked up from reference TRBV2 and TRBJ1-4): EPEVTQTPSHQVTQMGQEVILRCVPISNHLYFYWYRQILGQKVEFLVSFYNNEISEKSEIFDDQFSVERPDGSNFTLKIRSTKLEDSAMYFCASSDGWGTNEKLFFGSGTQLSVL.

CDR3 DNA: TGTGCCAGCAGCTCCGACTCAGGTTTGAACACTGAAGCTTTCTTT. Protein: CASSSDSGLNTEAFF. V is TRBV5-6 and J is TRBJ1-1; D is uncertain. The CDR3 has 15 amino acids. V dropped 3 bases and J dropped 0 bases, with 12 bases sitting between them. Germline V gene data show CDR1 as SGHDT and CDR2 as YYEEEE.

The rearrangement joins TRBV3-1 (or the pseudogene TRBV3-2) to TRBJ2-3; 7 positions agree with TRBD2. CDR3 length: 16 amino acids. Germline V gene lookup returns CDR1 LGHDT and CDR2 YNNKEL (reference sequence). The V and J ends lost 3 bases and 6 bases, in that order; junction bases with no gene match: 12. The chain's CDR3 is CASSQTPSGAWDTQYF. CDR3 coding DNA: TGTGCCAGCAGCCAGACCCCAAGCGGGGCGTGGGATACGCAGTATTTT.

This chain joins TRBV28 and TRBJ1-1; D may be TRBD1 (6 bases). Trimming cost V 5 bases and J 4 bases, with 14 bases left between them. The CDR3 loop spans 14 amino acids. Germline V CDR1 and CDR2: MDHEN, SYDVKM. CDR3 in amino acids: CASSPPRGSTEAFF. The CDR3 coding sequence is TGTGCCAGCAGTCCACCTAGGGGGAGCACTGAAGCTTTCTTT. Based on the CDR3 plus reference TRBV28 and TRBJ1-1, the full variable domain is DVKVTQSSRYLVKRTGEKVFLECVQDMDHENMFWYRQDPGLGLRLIYFSYDVKMKEKGDIPEGYSVSREKKERFSLILESASTNQTSMYLCASSPPRGSTEAFFGQGTRLTVV.

V usage is TRBV9 and J usage is TRBJ2-2, with D tentatively TRBD2 (7 bases). Germline assignment: CDR1 SGDLS and CDR2 YYNGEE. Deletions cut 0 bases from V and 3 bases from J, with 12 bases between. This CDR3 comprises 16 residues. The DNA for the CDR3 is TGTGCCAGCAGCGTAGGAGGGGGGGTCCACACCGGGGAGCTGTTTTTT. This encodes CASSVGGGVHTGELFF.

The gene calls are TRBV28 and TRBJ2-7, with D perhaps being TRBD1 or TRBD2 (5 bases each). Per germline, CDR1 MDHEN and CDR2 SYDVKM. V lost 3 bases and J 7 bases, leaving 10 bases between the germline ends. There are 12 residues in the CDR3. The CDR3 loop is CASSLRGVEQYF. The CDR3 nucleotides are TGTGCCAGCAGTTTGAGAGGGGTAGAGCAGTACTTC.

This chain uses TRBV7-2 with TRBJ2-5; no reliable D call. The ends were cut back, 5 bases at V and 1 base at J, with 11 bases in the middle. Germline values: CDR1 SGHTA, CDR2 FQGNSA. The CDR3 extends over 14 amino acids. In DNA, the CDR3 is TGTGCCAGCAGCGCCCTGCGGAGCCAAGAGACCCAGTACTTC. Residues: CASSALRSQETQYF.

This sequence joins TRBV6-1 and TRBJ2-2, with D possibly being TRBD1 (5 bases). The germline gives CDR1 MNHNS, CDR2 SASEGT. With 5 bases removed from V and 2 bases from J, the gap between germline ends came to 12 bases. This CDR3 region has 15 residues. The CDR3 DNA reads TGTGCCAGCAGTTCAAAGGACACAAACACCGGGGAGCTGTTTTTT. The encoded protein is CASSSKDTNTGELFF.

For the CDR3, the DNA is TGCAGTGCTAGACAGAGCTACGAGCAGTACTTC. This gives the protein CSARQSYEQYF. This chain uses TRBV20-1 with TRBJ2-7, with unresolved D. Germline CDR1 and CDR2: DFQATT and SNEGSKA (reference sequence). Trimming removed 2 bases from V and 3 bases from J, with 5 bases in between. The CDR3 has 11 residues.

The chain recombines TRBV6-5 with TRBJ2-1; D unclear. Germline CDR1 is MNHEY and CDR2 is SVGAGI. V was clipped by 1 base and J by 5 bases, with 9 bases between them. The CDR3 covers 14 residues. The CDR3 spells CASSYFRQNNEQFF. DNA for the CDR3: TGTGCCAGCAGTTACTTTCGGCAGAACAATGAGCAGTTCTTC.

V gene TRBV19 combines with J gene TRBJ2-7; possible D gene TRBD2, 6 bases. Germline values: CDR1 LNHDA, CDR2 SQIVND (reference sequence). The CDR3 extends over 15 amino acids. The V and J ends lost 5 bases and 5 bases respectively, with 19 bases between them. The CDR3 nucleotides read TGTGCCAGTAGTCCGATCCAAGTGGGACTTAACGAGCAGTACTTC. This translates into CASSPIQVGLNEQYF.

The rearrangement links TRBV28 to TRBJ1-5, with no clear D. Germline V CDR1 and CDR2: MDHEN, SYDVKM. The CDR3 is made up of 13 amino acids. V dropped 8 bases and J dropped 5 bases, with 13 bases sitting between them. CDR3 protein: CASSFASYQPQHF. Here the CDR3 DNA reads TGTGCCAGCTCTTTTGCATCTTATCAGCCCCAGCATTTT.

This sequence joins TRBV18 and TRBJ1-6; possibly TRBD1 for D (6 bases). The CDR3 is made up of 15 amino acids. The germline V gene encodes CDR1 KGHSH and CDR2 LQKENI. V was pared by 2 bases and J by 9 bases, with 14 bases between. In DNA, the CDR3 is TGTGCCAGCTCACCAGCCCAGGGGAGAGGTTCACCCCTCCACTTT. It yields the protein CASSPAQGRGSPLHF.

V and J are TRBV7-9 and TRBJ1-6; D gene ambiguous. The CDR3 runs 14 residues. The germline V gene has CDR1 SEHNR and CDR2 FQNEAQ (reference sequence). V shed 7 bases and J shed 10 bases, with 17 bases lying between them. CDR3 in amino acids: CASTNRGGYSPLHF. DNA for the CDR3: TGTGCCAGCACCAACCGAGGAGGTTACTCACCCCTCCACTTT.

This clone was found once. The CDR3 is CASSQGSRQVGYTF. The CDR3 coding sequence is TGCGCCAGCAGCCAAGGGAGCCGGCAGGTCGGCTACACCTTC. The chain combines TRBV4-3 with TRBJ1-2; no reliable D call. With 1 base removed from V and 8 bases from J, the gap between germline ends came to 14 bases. The CDR3 has 14 residues. CDR1 and CDR2 from the germline V gene are LGHNA and YSLEER.

On this clone itself: The junction departs from the called germline gene at one end, perhaps through a read error. V gene TRBV6-4 combines with J gene TRBJ2-7; 8 bases agree with TRBD2. Germline V gene data show CDR1 as MRHNA and CDR2 as SNTAGT. CDR3 length equals 11 residues. This CDR3 reads CASSDECAGGF. In nucleotides, the CDR3 is TGTGCCAGCAGTGACGAATGTGCGGGGGGCTTC.